What follows is one T cell receptor beta chain and its context. In the original workflow: The assay estimated nucleated cells by amplifying reference gene primers. Some clones are missing from TCRdb's copy, which holds only in-frame ones; the method was immunoSEQ multiplex PCR. The DNA gave D and trimming, while V, J and clone size come from that table. Found here are fewer than 400,000 clones, 75% to 90% of them singletons; the top ten hold around 5%. Cohorts were determined from participant-reported clinical history. For recovered donors of Cohort 3, there were two negative PCRs, clearance, or symptom resolution. The sample belongs to a study of blood T cell repertoires in COVID-19. Study-level background: Nucleic acid was either cDNA or gDNA, and it came from T cells, B-cell-depleted T cells, or PBMCs.

CDR1 and CDR2 from the germline V gene are SGHRS and YFSETQ. This CDR3 region has 13 residues. Trimming took off 1 base at V and 5 bases at J, with 9 bases between the two ends. The sequenced material came from PBMCs or T cells enriched from blood (not recorded which). The chain couples TRBV5-1 to TRBJ1-2; D is possibly TRBD1 (5 bases). The TCR sequence derives from a man aged 25-40 years who had recovered from COVID-19. CDR3: CASSLSSGYGYTF. CDR3 bases: TGCGCCAGCAGCTTGTCGTCAGGGTATGGCTACACCTTC.